Presented here are 20 T cell receptor beta chains from one specimen sequenced in a study of T-cell reconstitution after alpha-beta-depleted transplantation in children. Unique molecular identifiers featured in how the TCRbeta library was prepared. TCRdb re-analysed the PCR reads in MiXCR, keeping a single row per CDR3 protein. The sample comprises hundreds of thousands of distinct CDR3 sequences, roughly 33% of which are singletons, and around 2.5% rests with the top ten. The sample consisted of PBMCs from the stem cell graft donor, taken from the stem cell graft. These TCRs come from a human donor who donated a stem cell graft to a child with aplastic anemia.

The chain joins TRBV30 to TRBJ2-2, with TRBD1 matching 9 bases. The ends lost 0 bases at V and 4 bases at J; junction bases unmatched: 9. CDR1 GTSNPN and CDR2 SVGIG come from the germline V gene (reference sequence). CDR3 length: 17 amino acids. This CDR3 reads CAWSVSRTGEITGELFF. In DNA, the CDR3 is TGTGCCTGGAGTGTATCGCGGACAGGGGAAATCACCGGGGAGCTGTTTTTT.

Only a few counts were recorded for this clonotype. The rearrangement joins TRBV24-1 to TRBJ2-7, with D tentatively TRBD2 (6 bases). V lost 0 bases and J 6 bases, leaving 11 bases between the germline ends. In germline, CDR1 is KGHDR, CDR2 SFDVKD. The CDR3 is made up of 14 amino acids. In DNA, the CDR3 is TGTGCCACCAGTGATTTGGGAGGGCTAAGCGAGCAGTACGTC. It codes for CATSDLGGLSEQYV.

The V gene is TRBV7-9, the J gene TRBJ2-2, with D possibly TRBD2 on 5 matching bases. The germline V and J ends were trimmed by 3 bases and 6 bases, with 11 bases remaining between them. This CDR3 contains 14 residues. Looked up from germline, CDR1 is SEHNR and CDR2 is FQNEAQ (reference sequence). CDR3 in DNA: TGTGCCAGCAGCTTCGAGGGAAGGGCCGGGGAGCTGTTTTTT. It codes for CASSFEGRAGELFF.

CDR3 sequence reads: CASSSGRPSGNTIYF. The CDR3 bases are TGTGCCAGCAGTTCAGGACGGCCCTCTGGAAACACCATATATTTT. The V and J genes are TRBV27 and TRBJ1-3; D is ambiguous. The CDR3 runs 15 residues. Per germline, CDR1 MNHEY and CDR2 SMNVEV (reference sequence). The V end was cut by 4 bases, the J end by 0 bases, with 10 bases between.

This chain uses TRBV29-1 with TRBJ1-1; D is ambiguous. The CDR3 length is 12 residues. Germline assignment: CDR1 SQVTM and CDR2 ANQGSEA. V dropped 7 bases and J dropped 6 bases, with 15 bases sitting between them. CDR3 amino acids: CSAAQTVAEAFF. DNA of the CDR3: TGCAGCGCTGCCCAAACTGTGGCTGAAGCTTTCTTT.

The CDR3 sequence: CASSLEPQRGNQPQHF. As DNA, the CDR3 is TGCGCCAGCAGCTTGGAACCTCAACGTGGCAATCAGCCCCAGCATTTT. This chain joins TRBV5-1 and TRBJ1-5, with D hard to call. V was clipped by 0 bases and J by 2 bases, with 12 bases between them. Germline CDR1 reads SGHRS; CDR2 reads YFSETQ. The CDR3 is 16 residues long.

This clonotype occurred once. The rearrangement links TRBV12-3 or TRBV12-4 to TRBJ2-2; 8 bases are shared with TRBD1. The CDR3 contains 13 residues. V lost 7 bases and J lost 5; bases outside the gene matches: 3. CDR3 loop: CASKRQGTGELFF. CDR3 DNA sequence: TGTGCCAGCAAGAGACAGGGGACCGGGGAGCTGTTTTTT.

The CDR3 DNA follows: TGTGCCAGCATCCGGACCGAGGGGGTCTACAATGAGCAGTTCTTC. Residues: CASIRTEGVYNEQFF. The chain employs TRBV12-3 or TRBV12-4 and TRBJ2-1; perhaps TRBD1 as D (6 bases). Trimming took off 7 bases at V and 3 bases at J, with 16 bases between the two ends. The CDR3 is 15 residues long.

V gene TRBV18 combines with J gene TRBJ2-5, with D possibly being TRBD1 or TRBD2 (5 bases each). The CDR3 runs 14 residues. Trimming pared 2 bases from V and 1 base from J, leaving 8 bases between. Germline CDR1 and CDR2: KGHSH and LQKENI. The CDR3 bases are TGTGCCAGCTCACCAAAGGGGACCCAAGAGACCCAGTACTTC. It specifies CASSPKGTQETQYF.

This clonotype has just a few counts. The rearrangement links TRBV20-1 to TRBJ1-1, with a possible D match to TRBD1 (5 bases). The CDR3 totals 14 residues. The germline V gene has CDR1 DFQATT and CDR2 SNEGSKA (reference sequence). The V end lost 5 bases, the J end lost 2 bases, and 15 bases lay between the germline ends. The CDR3, as DNA: TGCAGTGCTTTGGCGAGGGGAAGAAACACTGAAGCTTTCTTT. It yields the protein CSALARGRNTEAFF.

This clonotype has only a few counts. This chain uses TRBV28 with TRBJ2-7, with 11 bases fitting TRBD2. Per the germline V gene, CDR1 is MDHEN and CDR2 is SYDVKM. Unmatched junction bases numbered 4, after V lost 1 base and J lost 2 bases. CDR3 length: 16 amino acids. CDR3 sequence reads: CASSLLTSGVTYEQYF. In nucleotides, the CDR3 is TGTGCCAGCAGTTTATTGACTAGCGGGGTTACCTACGAGCAGTACTTC.

This clonotype was counted only a few times. The chain recombines TRBV9 with TRBJ2-1; D is undetermined. There are 13 residues in the CDR3. The germline CDR1 and CDR2 sequences are SGDLS and YYNGEE. Trimming removed 4 bases from V and 2 bases from J, with 7 bases in between. The CDR3 spells CASSIDAYNEQFF. The CDR3 bases are TGTGCCAGCAGCATAGACGCCTACAATGAGCAGTTCTTC. The full variable domain, with the rest looked up from reference TRBV9 and TRBJ2-1, is DSGVTQTPKHLITATGQRVTLRCSPRSGDLSVYWYQQSLDQGLQFLIQYYNGEERAKGNILERFSAQQFPDLHSELNLSSLELGDSALYFCASSIDAYNEQFFGPGTRLTVL.

The chain is built from TRBV27 and TRBJ1-1, with D perhaps matching TRBD1 (5 bases). The CDR3 length is 18 residues. V lost 2 bases, J lost 1 base, and 20 bases lay in between. Per the germline V gene, CDR1 is MNHEY and CDR2 is SMNVEV (reference sequence). The CDR3 spells CASSLLYQGTPPNTEAFF. The CDR3, as DNA: TGTGCCAGCAGTTTACTGTATCAGGGAACTCCCCCGAACACTGAAGCTTTCTTT.

J is TRBJ2-1 and V is TRBV20-1; D remains ambiguous. This CDR3 is 13 amino acids long. CDR1 is DFQATT, CDR2 SNEGSKA, per germline (reference sequence). Trimming shortened V by 6 bases and J by 0 bases, and 9 bases separated the two germline ends. The CDR3 reads CSAPVVSYNEQFF. In DNA, the CDR3 is TGCAGTGCCCCCGTAGTCTCCTACAATGAGCAGTTCTTC.

This clonotype was observed a single time. This chain connects TRBV6-1 to TRBJ2-7; D gene unclear. The CDR3 totals 12 residues. Per the germline V gene, CDR1 is MNHNS and CDR2 is SASEGT. Trimming cost V 4 bases and J 7 bases, with 11 bases left between them. CDR3 nucleotides: TGTGCCAGCAGTGGACGGATGGGGGAGCAGTACGTC. Translation gives CASSGRMGEQYV.

This clonotype was found a few times. J is TRBJ2-3 and V is TRBV27, with unresolved D. Per germline, CDR1 MNHEY and CDR2 SMNVEV (reference sequence). This CDR3 has 11 residues. V gave up 6 bases and J gave up 2 bases, with 3 bases separating them. The CDR3: CASRITDTQYF. For the CDR3, the DNA is TGTGCCAGCAGGATCACAGATACGCAGTATTTT.

This chain links TRBV19 with TRBJ1-1; a weak D match, TRBD1 (5 bases). CDR3 length: 15 residues. The V gene's germline CDR1 is LNHDA and CDR2 SQIVND (reference sequence). V was cut by 8 bases and J by 4 bases, with 20 bases left in between. The CDR3 DNA sequence: TGTGCCAGTCAGGACACTCCAAACGGGGGCACTGAAGCTTTCTTT. The encoded protein is CASQDTPNGGTEAFF.

The chain recombines TRBV12-3 or TRBV12-4 with TRBJ1-2; D gene uncertain. V was shortened by 5 bases and J by 2 bases, with 12 bases between the two germline ends. The CDR3 totals 14 residues. The CDR3 region is CASSGDYQNYGYTF. CDR3 nucleotides: TGTGCCAGCAGTGGTGACTATCAAAACTATGGCTACACCTTC.

This chain links TRBV6-2 or TRBV6-3 with TRBJ1-5; TRBD1 matches at 11 bases. The germline V gene encodes CDR1 MNHEY and CDR2 SVGEGT. Germline trimming cut 2 bases from V and 6 bases from J; bases unmatched to any gene: 0. CDR3 size: 14 residues. Written as DNA, the CDR3 is TGTGCCAGCAGTTACGGGACAGGGGGTCAGCCCCAGCATTTT. Its protein product is CASSYGTGGQPQHF.

The chain combines TRBV28 with TRBJ2-5; no definite D call. Germline values: CDR1 MDHEN, CDR2 SYDVKM. CDR3 length: 18 amino acids. The V gene lost 3 bases and the J gene lost 1 base, with 21 bases spanning the gap. The chain's CDR3 is CASSLGSESTASQETQYF. Here the CDR3 DNA reads TGTGCCAGCAGTTTGGGCTCGGAGTCGACTGCTAGCCAAGAGACCCAGTACTTC.